A selection of T cell receptor beta chains follows, all from one sample in a study of cytomegalovirus exposure and HLA in healthy donors. The method was immunoSEQ multiplex PCR; TCRdb's version includes in-frame clones alone and lacks a portion of them. The table has about 140,000 clones, about 80% seen once; the top ten hold around 4.9%. Specimen: PBMCs. Source of these receptors: a male donor in good health and CMV-seronegative. The CDR3 runs from the conserved cysteine through the conserved F or W. A D gene is named only where the DNA matches it firmly.

D gene: NA
V gene: TRBV7-6
J gene: TRBJ1-4
CDR3 protein: CASSSVPTNEKLFF
CDR3 DNA: TGTGCCAGCAGCTCCGTCCCAACTAATGAAAAACTGTTTTTT

D gene: NA
V gene: TRBV6-5
J gene: TRBJ1-1
CDR3 protein: CASSPRRGEAFF
CDR3 DNA: TGTGCCAGCAGCCCCCGGCGGGGTGAAGCTTTCTTT

D gene: NA
V gene: TRBV13
J gene: TRBJ1-6
CDR3 protein: CASSLRGLYNSPLHF
CDR3 DNA: TGTGCCAGCAGCTTAAGGGGTCTCTATAATTCACCCCTCCACTTT

D gene: NA
V gene: TRBV19
J gene: TRBJ2-2
CDR3 protein: CASAGDNTGELFF
CDR3 DNA: TGTGCCAGTGCAGGGGATAACACCGGGGAGCTGTTTTTT

D gene: TRBD2
V gene: TRBV7-2
J gene: TRBJ2-1
CDR3 protein: CASSSRASGGLSSYNEQFF
CDR3 DNA: TGTGCCAGCAGCTCTAGGGCTAGCGGGGGCCTTAGCTCCTACAATGAGCAGTTCTTC

D gene: NA
V gene: TRBV20-1
J gene: TRBJ1-2
CDR3 protein: CSARVDYGYTF
CDR3 DNA: TGCAGTGCTAGAGTAGACTATGGCTACACCTTC

D gene: NA
V gene: TRBV7-9
J gene: TRBJ1-4
CDR3 protein: CASSLDPGEKLFF
CDR3 DNA: TGTGCCAGCAGCTTAGATCCGGGGGAAAAACTGTTTTTT

D gene: TRBD1
V gene: TRBV5-1
J gene: TRBJ1-2
CDR3 protein: CASSPVRAGGLYGYTF
CDR3 DNA: TGCGCCAGCAGCCCCGTTCGGGCAGGGGGTCTGTATGGCTACACCTTC

D gene: TRBD2
V gene: TRBV20-1
J gene: TRBJ2-5
CDR3 protein: CSLPGGRTQYF
CDR3 DNA: TGCAGCCTCCCGGGGGGACGGACCCAGTACTTC

D gene: NA
V gene: TRBV5-6
J gene: TRBJ1-4
CDR3 protein: CASSLRIGVTNEKLFF
CDR3 DNA: TGTGCCAGCAGCTTAAGGATAGGGGTAACTAATGAAAAACTGTTTTTT

D gene: NA
V gene: TRBV4-2
J gene: TRBJ2-1
CDR3 protein: CASSPRLDSYNEQFF
CDR3 DNA: TGTGCCAGCAGCCCCCGTCTAGATTCCTACAATGAGCAGTTCTTC

D gene: NA
V gene: TRBV5-6
J gene: TRBJ1-3
CDR3 protein: CASSFTEGPSGNTIYF
CDR3 DNA: TGTGCCAGCAGCTTTACCGAGGGCCCCTCTGGAAACACCATATATTTT

D gene: TRBD1
V gene: TRBV6-5
J gene: TRBJ1-1
CDR3 protein: CASSFGQGRTEAFF
CDR3 DNA: TGTGCCAGCAGTTTCGGACAGGGGCGAACTGAAGCTTTCTTT

D gene: TRBD2
V gene: TRBV9
J gene: TRBJ2-1
CDR3 protein: CASSVGGMGLAGHEQFF
CDR3 DNA: TGTGCCAGCAGCGTAGGTGGGATGGGACTAGCGGGACATGAGCAGTTCTTC

D gene: NA
V gene: TRBV6-1
J gene: TRBJ2-7
CDR3 protein: CASSVVDSYEQYF
CDR3 DNA: TGTGCCAGCAGTGTCGTGGACAGCTACGAGCAGTACTTC

D gene: NA
V gene: TRBV27
J gene: TRBJ2-7
CDR3 protein: CASSLNQGTYEQYF
CDR3 DNA: TGTGCCAGCAGTTTAAATCAGGGTACCTACGAGCAGTACTTC

D gene: NA
V gene: TRBV11-2
J gene: TRBJ1-1
CDR3 protein: CASSYRVLSEAFF
CDR3 DNA: TGTGCCAGCAGCTATCGGGTTTTGTCTGAAGCTTTCTTT

D gene: NA
V gene: TRBV7-8
J gene: TRBJ1-2
CDR3 protein: CASSLTVGMVYGYTF
CDR3 DNA: TGTGCCAGCAGCTTGACAGTAGGGATGGTATATGGCTACACCTTC

D gene: NA
V gene: TRBV19
J gene: TRBJ1-2
CDR3 protein: CASSPRSGTGGYTF
CDR3 DNA: TGTGCCAGTAGCCCAAGGTCTGGGACTGGTGGCTACACCTTC

D gene: TRBD1
V gene: TRBV4-3
J gene: TRBJ1-5
CDR3 protein: CASSPGTGGNQPQHF
CDR3 DNA: TGCGCCAGCAGCCCCGGGACAGGGGGGAATCAGCCCCAGCATTTT